This T cell receptor (beta chain) was sequenced in a study of T cell changes during pregnancy in multiple sclerosis. V shed 7 bases and J shed 11 bases, with 14 bases lying between them. The CDR3 consists of 11 residues. Repertoires were generated with immunoSEQ multiplex PCR, while TCRdb's copy carries only in-frame clones and drops some. The sample yields around 51,000 clones, approximately 94% seen once. The chain couples TRBV23-1 to TRBJ2-5; maybe TRBD1 (5 bases). TRBV23-1 is given ORF status, its function remaining uncertain. The sequencing used CD4+ T cells from peripheral blood mononuclear cells, collected in the second trimester of pregnancy. The origin of this receptor is a female donor with multiple sclerosis, enrolled in a pregnancy study. As DNA, the CDR3 is TGCGCCAGCAAAAAGCAGGGAACACAGTACTTC. The encoded protein is CASKKQGTQYF.